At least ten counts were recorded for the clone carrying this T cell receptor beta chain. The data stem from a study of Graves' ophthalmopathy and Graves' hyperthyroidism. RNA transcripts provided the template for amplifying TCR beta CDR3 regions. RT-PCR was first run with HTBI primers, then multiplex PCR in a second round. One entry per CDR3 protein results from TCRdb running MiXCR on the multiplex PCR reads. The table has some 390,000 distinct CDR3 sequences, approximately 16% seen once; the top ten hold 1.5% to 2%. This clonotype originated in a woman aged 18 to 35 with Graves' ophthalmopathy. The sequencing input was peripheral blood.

This CDR3 reads CAWTSLTETQYF. CDR3 nucleotides: TGTGCCTGGACCAGCCTAACGGAGACCCAGTACTTC. The gene calls are TRBV30 and TRBJ2-5, with D unresolved. This CDR3 has 12 residues. The V gene's germline CDR1 is GTSNPN and CDR2 SVGIG (reference sequence). Trimming removed 4 bases at V and 5 bases at J, with 11 bases between.